The T cell receptor beta chain described here comes from a study of blood T cell repertoires in COVID-19. The wider study: The samples span acute and convalescent COVID-19 from the United States, Italy and Spain.

TCRdb's table, derived via immunoSEQ multiplex PCR, lists solely in-frame clones and lacks some. The sample shows about 210,000 clones, around three quarters of them seen only once. This CDR3 spans 17 amino acids. Trimming took 4 bases from V and 9 from J; bases not matched to a gene: 14. The germline V gene encodes CDR1 SGHTA and CDR2 FQGNSA. The V call is TRBV7-2, the J call TRBJ2-2; 10 bases agree with TRBD1. The origin of this receptor is an older woman with acute or convalescent COVID-19. Sequencing was done on a sample of peripheral blood. Here the CDR3 DNA reads TGTGCCAGCAGCTCCTTCCGGGACAGGGGCGGAACCAGGGAGCTGTTTTTT. Residues: CASSSFRDRGGTRELFF. Combining the CDR3 with reference TRBV7-2 and TRBJ2-2 gives the whole variable domain GAGVSQSPSNKVTEKGKDVELRCDPISGHTALYWYRQSLGQGLEFLIYFQGNSAPDKSGLPSDRFSAERTGGSVSTLTIQRTQQEDSAVYLCASSSFRDRGGTRELFFGEGSRLTVL.